A selection of T cell receptor beta chains follows, all from one sample in a study of regulatory T cells in long-lasting Graves disease. TCRdb ran MiXCR on the multiplex PCR reads and lists one entry per CDR3 protein. The top ten hold roughly 10% of the sample, which has about 540,000 distinct CDR3 sequences, approximately 13% seen once. Separately, the same data were catalogued under a study of T cells in Graves' hyperthyroidism and ophthalmopathy.

Here the sequenced sample was peripheral blood mononuclear cells (PBMCs), taken at new diagnosis, from a patient treated with antithyroid drugs. The origin of the receptors is a young man with Graves disease. Each CDR3 is given with its conserved first and last residue.

>TRBJ1-2|TRBV7-9
CASSTPGPGYYGYTF
>TRBJ2-7|TRBV5-1
CASSLETGIRGQYF
>TRBJ1-2|TRBV27
CASGALYAGYTSKYGYTF
>TRBJ2-7|TRBV5-1
CASSNTGTGGNEQYF
>TRBJ2-1|TRBV18
CASSPDSNEQFF
>TRBJ2-7|TRBV12-3/TRBV12-4
CASRPAGTISHEQYF
>TRBJ1-2|TRBV24-1
CATSDHAGYYGYTF
>TRBJ1-6|TRBV5-1
CASSLTPWSPLHF
>TRBJ1-1|TRBV6-1
CASSLGRWNTEAFF
>TRBJ2-1|TRBV19
CASTLRREEIGEQFF
>TRBJ1-2|TRBV29-1
CSVIRGVPNYGYTF
>TRBJ2-7|TRBV20-1
CSASPLAVSSYEQYF
>TRBJ1-4|TRBV29-1
CSVELWDGLNEKLFF
>TRBJ2-4|TRBV20-1
CSARGDREGKNIQYF
>TRBJ1-3|TRBV18
CASSPALSSGNTIYF
>TRBJ1-2|TRBV6-1
CASSPGQGPNYGYTF
>TRBJ1-2|TRBV5-1
CASSQQTGGVYTF
>TRBJ2-7|TRBV2
CASRGSGTKLYEQYF
>TRBJ2-6|TRBV20-1
CSAGGGARGANVLTF
>TRBJ2-7|TRBV12-5
CASGLTGTYEQYF
>TRBJ2-7|TRBV27
CASRPTGLYEQYF
>TRBJ2-7|TRBV18
CASSPPGGGASEQYF
>TRBJ2-7|TRBV5-1
CASSPGLREGSYEQYF
>TRBJ2-3|TRBV30
CAWSAGGSYEDTQYF